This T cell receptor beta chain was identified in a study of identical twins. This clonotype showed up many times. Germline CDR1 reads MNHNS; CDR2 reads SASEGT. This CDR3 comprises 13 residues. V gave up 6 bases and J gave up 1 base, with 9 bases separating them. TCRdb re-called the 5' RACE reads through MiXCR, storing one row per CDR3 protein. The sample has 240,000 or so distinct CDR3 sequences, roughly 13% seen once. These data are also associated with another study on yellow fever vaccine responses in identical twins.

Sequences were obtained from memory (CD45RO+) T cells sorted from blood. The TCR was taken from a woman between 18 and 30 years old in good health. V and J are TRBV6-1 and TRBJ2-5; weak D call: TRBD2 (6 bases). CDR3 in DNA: TGTGCCAGCAGGCGCGGGGTCCAAGAGACCCAGTACTTC. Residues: CASRRGVQETQYF.